The 22 T cell receptor beta chains below come from one sample, sequenced in a study of blood T cells in healthy people across ages. A J-beta primer mix and a sample-barcoded 5' primer were used in a second PCR of roughly 6 to 11 cycles. TCRdb processed the 5' RACE reads anew with MiXCR; each CDR3 protein has one entry. The table shows about 1.8 million distinct CDR3 sequences, with just under 50% occurring only once. The sequenced material came from blood. Source of these receptors: a woman aged 40 to 50 in good health.

This sequence joins TRBV4-1 and TRBJ1-1; D is perhaps TRBD1 (6 bases). The CDR3 loop spans 15 amino acids. Deletions cut 2 bases from V and 1 base from J, with 11 bases between. Germline CDR1 reads MGHRA; CDR2 reads YSYEKL. CDR3 protein: CASSQTGAWNTEAFF. CDR3 nucleotide sequence: TGCGCCAGCAGCCAAACGGGGGCATGGAACACTGAAGCTTTCTTT.

The chain recombines TRBV10-3 with TRBJ1-2, with TRBD1 as a possible D gene (5 bases). V was cut by 5 bases and J by 4 bases, with 11 bases left in between. CDR1 and CDR2 (germline): ENHRY, SYGVKD. The CDR3 has 13 amino acids. The CDR3 DNA reads TGTGCCATCAGTACCGGGACTGCCTATGGCTACACCTTC. Its translation: CAISTGTAYGYTF.

The chain is built from TRBV20-1 and TRBJ2-4; TRBD1 or TRBD2 may be the D gene (5 bases each). The J call may be mistaken, given a closer DNA end match to TRBJ2-7. In germline, CDR1 is DFQATT, CDR2 SNEGSKA (reference sequence). The CDR3 has 17 residues. CDR3 loop: CSAEGPPGRRSTYEQYF. CDR3 nucleotide sequence: TGCAGTGCTGAGGGGCCCCCGGGACGTCGAAGCACCTACGAGCAGTACTTC.

This clonotype has at least ten counts. The chain links TRBV7-2 to TRBJ2-4; D is perhaps TRBD1 (6 bases). Trimming removed 5 bases from V and 0 bases from J, with 14 bases in between. CDR3 length: 16 residues. In germline, CDR1 is SGHTA, CDR2 FQGNSA. The CDR3 region is CASSLAGTLAKNIQYF. The CDR3 coding sequence is TGTGCCAGCAGCCTCGCCGGGACACTAGCCAAAAACATTCAGTACTTC.

The chain carries TRBV19 and TRBJ2-7; no clear D gene. The CDR3 covers 14 residues. Germline V CDR1 and CDR2: LNHDA, SQIVND (reference sequence). Trimming removed 3 bases at V and 2 bases at J, with 11 bases between. This CDR3 reads CASSIGASAYEQYF. The CDR3 region has the DNA TGTGCCAGTAGTATCGGAGCGAGCGCCTACGAGCAGTACTTC.

The J gene is TRBJ2-6, the V gene TRBV7-2, with unresolved D. The V gene lost 10 bases and the J gene lost 0 bases, with 22 bases spanning the gap. Germline V gene lookup returns CDR1 SGHTA and CDR2 FQGNSA. This CDR3 has 18 residues. This CDR3 reads CAIRTAGLPSSGANVLTF. CDR3 bases: TGTGCCATCCGGACCGCCGGGTTACCTAGCTCTGGGGCCAACGTCCTGACTTTC.

This clonotype occurred a few times. The chain uses TRBV5-1 and TRBJ1-4, with 7 bases identical to TRBD1. The CDR3 consists of 14 residues. Losses at the gene ends were 6 bases for V and 12 bases for J; bases not matched to a gene: 14. The germline V gene has CDR1 SGHRS and CDR2 YFSETQ. The DNA for the CDR3 is TGCGCCAGCAACCCCGGGACAGCGGCGGAGGAACTGTTTTTT. It specifies CASNPGTAAEELFF.

The chain uses TRBV5-1 and TRBJ1-1; D not resolved. This CDR3 is built from 14 residues. Germline assignment: CDR1 SGHRS and CDR2 YFSETQ. V shed 0 bases and J shed 3 bases, with 9 bases lying between them. The CDR3 is CASSLEPRHTEAFF. The CDR3 bases are TGCGCCAGCAGCTTGGAACCCCGGCACACTGAAGCTTTCTTT.

This rearrangement joins TRBV5-6 to TRBJ2-3, with 9 bases that match TRBD1. The CDR3 covers 16 residues. Germline V gives CDR1 SGHDT, CDR2 YYEEEE. V gave up 0 bases and J gave up 2 bases; unmatched junction bases: 4. As DNA, the CDR3 is TGTGCCAGCAGCTTGGCCGGACAGGGGCTCACAGATACGCAGTATTTT. Translation: CASSLAGQGLTDTQYF.

V and J are TRBV28 and TRBJ2-4; 7 positions agree with TRBD2. Germline CDR1 MDHEN, CDR2 SYDVKM. CDR3 length: 18 residues. The J segment lost 6 bases and the V segment lost 5 bases, leaving 19 bases of the junction unmatched. The CDR3 sequence: CASSPHAGLVVGPNIQYF. DNA of the CDR3: TGTGCCAGCAGTCCGCACGCCGGACTAGTAGTGGGACCAAACATTCAGTACTTC.

V is TRBV20-1 and J is TRBJ1-4; TRBD1 matches at 7 bases. CDR3 length: 13 residues. Germline assignment: CDR1 DFQATT and CDR2 SNEGSKA (reference sequence). The chain's CDR3 is CSATGNSNEKLFF. As DNA, the CDR3 is TGCAGCGCGACAGGGAACAGTAATGAAAAACTGTTTTTT.

J is TRBJ2-1 and V is TRBV12-3 or TRBV12-4; D might be TRBD2 (6 bases). The CDR3 sequence is 14 residues long. Trimming stripped 5 bases from V and 13 bases from J, with 21 bases between. This chain's CDR3 is CASSVLAQGETQFF. Written as DNA, the CDR3 is TGTGCCAGCAGTGTTCTAGCGCAGGGCGAGACCCAGTTCTTC.

The chain recombines TRBV27 with TRBJ2-1; 7 nucleotides line up with TRBD2. Germline loops: CDR1 MNHEY, CDR2 SMNVEV (reference sequence). Trimming cost V 0 bases and J 4 bases; bases outside gene matches: 6. This CDR3 comprises 16 residues. CDR3 sequence: CASSLSVAGPYNEQFF. CDR3 nucleotide sequence: TGTGCCAGCAGTTTATCGGTAGCGGGCCCATACAATGAGCAGTTCTTC.

J is TRBJ1-4 and V is TRBV3-1; a possible D gene is TRBD1 (5 bases). CDR3 length: 13 residues. With 8 bases removed from V and 8 bases from J, the gap between germline ends came to 15 bases. Germline values: CDR1 LGHDT, CDR2 YNNKEL (reference sequence). The CDR3: CASHGAFGEKLFF. The CDR3 region has the DNA TGTGCCAGCCATGGGGCATTCGGGGAAAAACTGTTTTTT.

The V call is TRBV6-2 or TRBV6-3, the J call TRBJ2-2; 7 nucleotides line up with TRBD1. This CDR3 is built from 14 residues. The trim removed 6 bases at V and 7 bases at J, leaving 8 bases unmatched. Germline lookup yields CDR1 MNHEY and CDR2 SVGEGT. CDR3 DNA sequence: TGTGCCAGCAGATGGACAGGCTCTAGCGGGGAGCTGTTTTTT. This sequence encodes CASRWTGSSGELFF.

This clonotype was observed a handful of times. J is TRBJ1-2 and V is TRBV7-9; 11 bases are a match to TRBD1. The CDR3 sequence is 16 residues long. CDR1 and CDR2 (germline): SEHNR, FQNEAQ (reference sequence). V dropped 4 bases and J dropped 1; count of bases not matched to a gene: 5. The CDR3 here is CASSSDRGQVNYGYTF. The CDR3 coding sequence is TGTGCCAGCAGCTCGGACAGGGGGCAGGTTAACTATGGCTACACCTTC.

The chain joins TRBV5-1 to TRBJ2-3; tentatively, D is TRBD1 (6 bases). V was clipped by 4 bases and J by 5 bases, with 17 bases between them. CDR3 size: 15 residues. CDR1 is SGHRS and CDR2 is YFSETQ in the germline V gene. The CDR3 protein is CASSRTTGTGDTQYF. CDR3 nucleotides: TGCGCCAGCAGCAGAACGACAGGCACCGGAGATACGCAGTATTTT.

This clonotype turned up a few times. V and J are TRBV20-1 and TRBJ2-4, with TRBD2 identical over 9 bases. Germline assignment: CDR1 DFQATT and CDR2 SNEGSKA (reference sequence). The CDR3 sequence is 15 residues long. V lost 3 bases to trimming and J lost 1 base; unmatched junction nucleotides: 4. The CDR3 sequence: CSARDSGGAKNIQYF. The CDR3 DNA is TGCAGTGCTAGGGACAGCGGGGGGGCCAAAAACATTCAGTACTTC.

This clonotype was counted only a few times. This chain connects TRBV5-1 to TRBJ2-2; TRBD2 matches at 11 bases. Germline V gene sequence: CDR1 SGHRS, CDR2 YFSETQ. V lost 4 bases to trimming and J lost 0 bases; unmatched junction nucleotides: 2. This CDR3 has 16 residues. CDR3 residues: CASSISGGANTGELFF. Here the CDR3 DNA reads TGCGCCAGCAGCATTAGCGGGGGGGCGAACACCGGGGAGCTGTTTTTT.

The chain has TRBV12-3 or TRBV12-4 and TRBJ2-4; D tentatively fits TRBD1 or TRBD2 (5 bases each). The end of the DNA aligns better with TRBJ2-7, so the J call may be wrong. This CDR3 region has 14 residues. As DNA, the CDR3 is TGTGCCAGCAGTAAGGACTGGGGCCCCTACGAGCAGTACTTC. This sequence encodes CASSKDWGPYEQYF.

The gene calls are TRBV20-1 and TRBJ2-5; no clear D gene. V was trimmed by 1 base and J by 2 bases, leaving 14 bases between them. This CDR3 is built from 15 residues. Per germline, CDR1 DFQATT and CDR2 SNEGSKA (reference sequence). The CDR3 region is CSARGSRTQQETQYF. The CDR3 nucleotides read TGCAGTGCTAGAGGGTCAAGGACCCAACAAGAGACCCAGTACTTC.

J is TRBJ2-5 and V is TRBV5-1, with TRBD2 matching 12 bases. The junction had 14 bases not matched to a gene; V was cut back by 3 bases and J by 11 bases. CDR1 SGHRS and CDR2 YFSETQ come from the germline V gene. This CDR3 has 16 amino acids. CDR3 loop: CASSSTSGGPGGEQYF. In nucleotides, the CDR3 is TGCGCCAGCAGCTCTACTAGCGGGGGGCCGGGGGGTGAGCAGTACTTC.